The T cell receptor (beta chain) under discussion was sequenced for a study of blood T cell repertoires in COVID-19. Study as a whole: Acute and convalescent COVID-19 specimens originated in the United States, Italy and Spain. In each case, the material was cDNA or gDNA derived from T cells, B-cell-depleted T cells, or PBMCs.

Methods used by the authors: Using reference gene primer amplification, nucleated cell counts were estimated. Only in-frame clones appear in the TCRdb table, and some are missing; sequencing was by immunoSEQ multiplex PCR. The DNA was the basis for D and trimming; V, J and clone size are from that table. The sample holds 120,000 to 150,000 clones, around four fifths seen once. Germline lookup yields CDR1 SGHTA and CDR2 FQGNSA. This CDR3 is 13 amino acids long. V was clipped by 6 bases and J by 6 bases; unmatched bases: 7. The V gene is TRBV7-2, the J gene TRBJ1-2; 7 bases agree with TRBD1. The sequence was collected from a woman aged 40-49 years with active or convalescent COVID-19. Sample: peripheral blood. For the CDR3, the DNA is TGTGCCAGCAGACAACAGGGGATCGATGGCTACACCTTC. It codes for CASRQQGIDGYTF.